The next 5 T cell receptor beta chains were all read from a single sample in a study of blood T cell repertoires in COVID-19. Sequenced by immunoSEQ multiplex PCR; TCRdb stores in-frame clones only, minus some. The sample yields more than 350,000 clones, more than 70% seen once. Sequenced input: peripheral blood. Receptor source: a woman aged 25 to 39 with COVID-19, enrolled during active disease.

The V and J genes are TRBV2 and TRBJ1-4; 11 nucleotides line up with TRBD1. Germline values: CDR1 SNHLY, CDR2 FYNNEI. The CDR3 length is 14 residues. Trimming took 3 bases from V and 11 from J; bases not matched to a gene: 5. CDR3 sequence: CASSEDRGRGKLFF. In DNA form, the CDR3 reads TGTGCCAGCAGTGAGGACAGGGGGCGAGGGAAACTGTTTTTT.

The chain is built from TRBV5-1 and TRBJ1-2, with D perhaps matching TRBD1 (6 bases). The V gene's germline CDR1 is SGHRS and CDR2 YFSETQ. The CDR3 loop spans 13 amino acids. V was pared by 4 bases and J by 4 bases, with 11 bases between. The CDR3 loop is CASSQDSSYGYTF. The CDR3 DNA follows: TGCGCCAGCAGCCAGGACAGCAGCTATGGCTACACCTTC.

The chain couples TRBV6-5 to TRBJ1-2; 9 bases line up with TRBD1. This CDR3 region has 15 residues. V dropped 4 bases and J dropped 5; count of bases not matched to a gene: 8. Germline CDR1 is MNHEY and CDR2 is SVGAGI. CDR3 nucleotide sequence: TGTGCCAGCAGTTTATACAGGGGGCTTGGGTATGGCTACACCTTC. It encodes CASSLYRGLGYGYTF.

The rearrangement links TRBV5-1 to TRBJ2-3, with 9 bases matching TRBD1. CDR3 size: 15 residues. Trimming removed 0 bases from V and 6 bases from J; junction bases left unmatched: 5. Germline CDR1 reads SGHRS; CDR2 reads YFSETQ. In DNA form, the CDR3 reads TGCGCCAGCAGCTTGGGACAGGGGGATGGGGATACGCAGTATTTT. Translation gives CASSLGQGDGDTQYF.

This sequence joins TRBV25-1 and TRBJ1-2, with D possibly TRBD1 on 6 matching bases. The CDR3 is 13 amino acids. The V gene's germline CDR1 is MGHDK and CDR2 SYGVNS. The ends were cut back, 6 bases at V and 3 bases at J, with 11 bases in the middle. The CDR3 reads CASRRDTDYGYTF. In DNA form, the CDR3 reads TGTGCCAGCAGAAGGGACACGGACTATGGCTACACCTTC.